This T cell receptor (beta chain) was documented in a study of control samples from healthy donors and cancer patients. V gave up 3 bases and J gave up 5 bases, with 2 bases separating them. The V gene's germline CDR1 is SNHLY and CDR2 FYNNEI. The CDR3 is made up of 11 amino acids. This clone was seen a single time. Only in-frame clones appear in the TCRdb table, and some are missing; sequencing was by immunoSEQ multiplex PCR. The sample carries roughly 150,000 clones, 70% to 90% recorded once. The clonotype originates from a man younger than 35 in good health. Material: blood. The gene calls are TRBV2 and TRBJ1-3; no firm D call. CDR3 region: CASSDRNTIYF. The CDR3 region has the DNA TGTGCCAGCAGTGACAGAAACACCATATATTTT. The variable domain in full, with the rest retrieved from reference TRBV2 and TRBJ1-3, is EPEVTQTPSHQVTQMGQEVILRCVPISNHLYFYWYRQILGQKVEFLVSFYNNEISEKSEIFDDQFSVERPDGSNFTLKIRSTKLEDSAMYFCASSDRNTIYFGEGSWLTVV.